Below are 30 T cell receptor beta chains sequenced from a single sample in a study of T-cell reconstitution after alpha-beta-depleted transplantation in children. Preparation of the TCRbeta library involved a method that used unique molecular identifiers. TCRdb processed the PCR reads anew with MiXCR; each CDR3 protein has one entry. The repertoire holds some 400,000 distinct CDR3 sequences, with 20% as singletons. The sample in question was PBMCs from the stem cell graft donor, obtained from the stem cell graft. Receptor source: a human donor who donated a stem cell graft to a child with acute myeloid leukemia.

The rearrangement uses TRBV7-3 and TRBJ2-5; 7 bases map to TRBD2. V shed 2 bases, J shed 5 bases, and the junction held 5 bases outside the gene matches. Germline V lookup: CDR1 SGHTA, CDR2 FQGTGA. The CDR3 sequence is 14 residues long. As DNA, the CDR3 is TGTGCCAGCAGCTTACAAGCGGGGACCGAGACCCAGTACTTC. Encoded protein: CASSLQAGTETQYF.

The CDR3 bases are TGTGCCAGCACCAGACAGGGAGCCCACACTGAAGCTTTCTTT. Its translation: CASTRQGAHTEAFF. V usage is TRBV12-3 or TRBV12-4 and J usage is TRBJ1-1; TRBD1 matches at 7 bases. The CDR3 sequence is 14 residues long. Trimming at V came to 7 bases and at J to 3 bases, leaving 8 bases not matched to a gene.

The V call is TRBV24-1, the J call TRBJ1-4; D might be TRBD1 (6 bases). Germline CDR1 reads KGHDR; CDR2 reads SFDVKD. The CDR3 consists of 15 residues. With 3 bases removed from V and 7 bases from J, the gap between germline ends came to 14 bases. The chain's CDR3 is CATSDGTGLGEKLFF. The CDR3 bases are TGTGCCACCAGTGATGGAACAGGGTTGGGTGAAAAACTGTTTTTT.

The chain has TRBV19 and TRBJ2-1; D is unresolved. V was cut by 1 base and J by 5 bases, with 9 bases left in between. Germline V lookup: CDR1 LNHDA, CDR2 SQIVND (reference sequence). The length of the CDR3 is 14 residues. The CDR3 reads CASSIGPTHNEQFF. CDR3 DNA sequence: TGTGCCAGTAGTATAGGCCCGACTCACAATGAGCAGTTCTTC.

V gene TRBV12-3 or TRBV12-4 combines with J gene TRBJ1-5, with a tentative D call TRBD1 (6 bases). The CDR3 covers 17 residues. Trimming stripped 3 bases from V and 0 bases from J, with 15 bases between. The CDR3 region is CASSFRQDPYSNQPQHF. The DNA for the CDR3 is TGTGCCAGCAGTTTCCGACAGGATCCTTATAGCAATCAGCCCCAGCATTTT.

There are a few counts of this clonotype. The chain links TRBV7-2 to TRBJ2-3; possibly TRBD2 for D (6 bases). In germline, CDR1 is SGHTA, CDR2 FQGNSA. V was pared by 11 bases and J by 8 bases, with 20 bases between. The CDR3 spans 13 residues. The CDR3 here is CASMRGPSSTQYF. CDR3 in DNA: TGTGCCTCCATGCGGGGCCCCTCTTCTACGCAGTATTTT.

This clonotype was counted at least ten times. CDR3 in amino acids: CASSSRQNQETQYF. The CDR3 bases are TGTGCCAGCAGTTCTAGACAGAACCAAGAGACCCAGTACTTC. The chain is built from TRBV12-3 or TRBV12-4 and TRBJ2-5, with a tentative D call TRBD1 (5 bases). This CDR3 is built from 14 residues. The germline V and J ends were trimmed by 4 bases and 0 bases, with 9 bases remaining between them.

The chain uses TRBV20-1 and TRBJ2-7; 10 bases fit TRBD1. This CDR3 is 14 amino acids long. Germline-derived CDR1 and CDR2 are DFQATT and SNEGSKA (reference sequence). The V segment lost 6 bases and the J segment 2 bases; nucleotides outside the gene matches: 7. The CDR3 region is CSALTGGDTYEQYF. As DNA, the CDR3 is TGCAGTGCGCTGACAGGGGGCGATACCTACGAGCAGTACTTC.

This rearrangement joins TRBV7-2 to TRBJ2-3, with no clear D. Germline V lookup: CDR1 SGHTA, CDR2 FQGNSA. V lost 5 bases and J 6 bases, leaving 15 bases between the germline ends. This CDR3 is built from 14 residues. For the CDR3, the DNA is TGTGCCAGCAGCCTCAGGAGAGATGCGGATACGCAGTATTTT. This encodes CASSLRRDADTQYF.

There are a few counts of this clonotype. This chain joins TRBV7-2 and TRBJ2-7, with D unresolved. This CDR3 comprises 12 residues. Trimming cost V 6 bases and J 2 bases, with 8 bases left between them. Germline CDR1 SGHTA, CDR2 FQGNSA. The CDR3 here is CASRLDTYEQYF. The CDR3 region has the DNA TGTGCCAGCAGACTCGATACCTACGAGCAGTACTTC.

This clonotype was counted many times. The V call is TRBV29-1, the J call TRBJ1-2; the match to TRBD1 covers 9 bases. Trimming removed 5 bases from V and 9 bases from J; junction bases left unmatched: 13. From germline, CDR1 is SQVTM and CDR2 ANQGSEA. This CDR3 comprises 14 residues. The CDR3 loop reads CSVLNRGLVNRYTF. The CDR3 DNA is TGCAGCGTTCTGAACAGGGGGCTAGTTAATCGCTACACCTTC.

V is TRBV10-3 and J is TRBJ2-1; a weak D match, TRBD1 (5 bases). The CDR3 extends over 16 amino acids. Trimming pared 3 bases from V and 4 bases from J, leaving 16 bases between. From germline, CDR1 is ENHRY and CDR2 SYGVKD. CDR3 protein: CAISEGSQGPYNEQFF. The CDR3 bases are TGTGCCATCAGTGAAGGTTCGCAGGGTCCTTACAATGAGCAGTTCTTC.

This clonotype was recorded a few times. V usage is TRBV6-5 and J usage is TRBJ1-1, with unresolved D. There are 15 residues in the CDR3. With 0 bases removed from V and 1 base from J, the gap between germline ends came to 9 bases. The germline gives CDR1 MNHEY, CDR2 SVGAGI. The CDR3 DNA follows: TGTGCCAGCAGTTACTCGACGGTAAAGAACACTGAAGCTTTCTTT. It translates to CASSYSTVKNTEAFF.

This clonotype has more than one count but fewer than ten. The chain carries TRBV27 and TRBJ2-7, with a tentative D call TRBD1 (6 bases). The V end was cut by 2 bases, the J end by 3 bases, with 8 bases between. Germline-derived CDR1 and CDR2 are MNHEY and SMNVEV (reference sequence). This CDR3 comprises 13 residues. CDR3 nucleotide sequence: TGTGCCAGCAGTTTACCCAGGGGCTACGAGCAGTACTTC. Translated: CASSLPRGYEQYF.

This sequence joins TRBV2 and TRBJ2-6; D ambiguous. With 6 bases removed from V and 1 base from J, the gap between germline ends came to 16 bases. This CDR3 is built from 17 residues. Germline V lookup: CDR1 SNHLY, CDR2 FYNNEI. DNA for the CDR3: TGTGCCAGCAGGGACCCTCTTTTATCTTCTGGGGCCAACGTCCTGACTTTC. This encodes CASRDPLLSSGANVLTF.

CDR3 loop: CASSRTARLTSEAFF. DNA for the CDR3: TGTGCCAGCAGTCGAACCGCCAGGTTGACGAGTGAAGCTTTCTTT. This chain links TRBV27 with TRBJ1-1; D unclear. Germline CDR1 and CDR2: MNHEY and SMNVEV (reference sequence). V lost 5 bases, J lost 7 bases, and 20 bases lay in between. The CDR3 has 15 amino acids.

This clonotype was observed a few times. The rearrangement uses TRBV7-8 and TRBJ2-2; TRBD1 might be the D (6 bases). This CDR3 comprises 15 residues. Trimming stripped 3 bases from V and 6 bases from J, with 14 bases between. Germline lookup yields CDR1 SGHVS and CDR2 FQNEAQ. CDR3 sequence: CASSFGQIGAGELFF. DNA of the CDR3: TGTGCCAGCAGCTTCGGACAGATCGGGGCCGGGGAGCTGTTTTTT.

The chain links TRBV7-9 to TRBJ2-4; no reliable D call. V was pared by 5 bases and J by 0 bases, with 14 bases between. The CDR3 has 16 residues. Germline V gene data show CDR1 as SEHNR and CDR2 as FQNEAQ (reference sequence). The CDR3 is CASSLPYTIAKNIQYF. DNA of the CDR3: TGTGCCAGCAGCCTCCCTTACACGATAGCCAAAAACATTCAGTACTTC.

This clonotype occurred once. The chain has TRBV7-8 and TRBJ2-7; D may be TRBD1 or TRBD2 (5 bases each). The V gene's germline CDR1 is SGHVS and CDR2 FQNEAQ. CDR3 length: 16 residues. The V end lost 4 bases, the J end lost 5 bases, and 21 bases lay between the germline ends. CDR3: CASSSMRLTRGHEQYF. For the CDR3, the DNA is TGTGCCAGCAGCTCGATGCGGCTAACACGGGGCCACGAGCAGTACTTC.

This clonotype was seen repeatedly, ten times or more. This chain joins TRBV29-1 and TRBJ2-7; TRBD2 aligns across 15 bases. The V and J ends lost 6 bases and 4 bases, in that order; junction bases with no gene match: 1. The germline V gene has CDR1 SQVTM and CDR2 ANQGSEA. This CDR3 is built from 13 residues. The CDR3 here is CSVGTSGRYEQYF. The DNA for the CDR3 is TGCAGCGTGGGGACTAGCGGGAGGTACGAGCAGTACTTC.

This clonotype was seen a few times. The chain recombines TRBV20-1 with TRBJ1-1; 11 nucleotides match TRBD1. Germline assignment: CDR1 DFQATT and CDR2 SNEGSKA (reference sequence). The CDR3 totals 18 residues. J gave up 1 base and V 5 bases, and 15 bases lay outside the gene matches. The CDR3 DNA reads TGCAGTGCTTCAACCGGGGACAGGGGGATTATCGGGAACACTGAAGCTTTCTTT. This encodes CSASTGDRGIIGNTEAFF.

This clonotype was detected only a few times. The chain recombines TRBV28 with TRBJ2-1; D gene ambiguous. Germline V gene sequence: CDR1 MDHEN, CDR2 SYDVKM. V was pared by 2 bases and J by 6 bases, with 8 bases between. CDR3 length: 13 residues. The CDR3 reads CASSLEVPNEQFF. In DNA, the CDR3 is TGTGCCAGCAGTTTAGAGGTACCCAATGAGCAGTTCTTC.

The chain uses TRBV11-1 and TRBJ2-1, with D perhaps being TRBD1 or TRBD2 (5 bases each). The CDR3 loop spans 18 amino acids. Germline CDR1 and CDR2: SGHAT and FQDESV (reference sequence). Trimming pared 4 bases from V and 4 bases from J, leaving 23 bases between. Here the CDR3 DNA reads TGTGCCAGCAGCTCCATCTTCCGGGACGATAAAGGGTACAATGAGCAGTTCTTC. It translates to CASSSIFRDDKGYNEQFF. Using reference TRBV11-1 and TRBJ2-1 for the parts outside the CDR3, the full variable domain is EAEVAQSPRYKITEKSQAVAFWCDPISGHATLYWYRQILGQGPELLVQFQDESVVDDSQLPKDRFSAERLKGVDSTLKIQPAELGDSAMYLCASSSIFRDDKGYNEQFFGPGTRLTVL.

The chain employs TRBV10-2 and TRBJ2-6, with D perhaps matching TRBD1 or TRBD2 (5 bases each). This CDR3 contains 22 residues. The V end was cut by 5 bases, the J end by 2 bases, with 31 bases between. Germline values: CDR1 WSHSY, CDR2 SAAADI. The CDR3 DNA sequence: TGCGCCAGCAGTTCACGGGGCGAGGGTGTTTTTCGGGCAGGCGCTGGGGCCAACGTCCTGACTTTC. Protein sequence: CASSSRGEGVFRAGAGANVLTF.

The table lists this clonotype with many counts. CDR3 sequence reads: CASSYDGSYEQYF. The DNA of the CDR3 is TGTGCCAGCAGTTACGATGGCTCCTACGAGCAGTACTTC. J is TRBJ2-7 and V is TRBV6-6, with unresolved D. Germline CDR1 and CDR2: MNHNY and SVGAGI (reference sequence). With 2 bases removed from V and 0 bases from J, the gap between germline ends came to 5 bases. The CDR3 consists of 13 residues.

The chain is built from TRBV29-1 and TRBJ2-7; 10 bases agree with TRBD1. V shed 5 bases and J 5 bases; nucleotides not matched to a gene: 3. Germline values: CDR1 SQVTM, CDR2 ANQGSEA. The CDR3 sequence is 12 residues long. CDR3 coding DNA: TGCAGCGTTCGACAGGGGGCTCACGAGCAGTACTTC. As protein: CSVRQGAHEQYF.

The rearrangement links TRBV19 to TRBJ2-7; D might be TRBD2 (6 bases). Germline V gene lookup returns CDR1 LNHDA and CDR2 SQIVND (reference sequence). V gave up 5 bases and J gave up 1 base, with 12 bases separating them. The CDR3 extends over 14 amino acids. The CDR3 spells CASSFGTQSYEQYF. CDR3 sequence (DNA): TGTGCCAGTAGTTTTGGGACTCAGTCCTACGAGCAGTACTTC. Complete variable domain (other parts from reference TRBV19 and TRBJ2-7): DGGITQSPKYLFRKEGQNVTLSCEQNLNHDAMYWYRQDPGQGLRLIYYSQIVNDFQKGDIAEGYSVSREKKESFPLTVTSAQKNPTAFYLCASSFGTQSYEQYFGPGTRLTVT.

This clonotype has only a few counts. This rearrangement joins TRBV12-3 or TRBV12-4 to TRBJ2-2, with D unclear. The CDR3 loop spans 15 amino acids. The V and J ends lost 7 bases and 0 bases respectively, with 12 bases between them. The chain's CDR3 is CASTRGPANTGELFF. The CDR3 DNA sequence: TGTGCCAGCACGCGCGGCCCAGCGAACACCGGGGAGCTGTTTTTT.

This clonotype was observed a few times. This chain joins TRBV20-1 and TRBJ1-6; TRBD1 might be the D (6 bases). In germline, CDR1 is DFQATT, CDR2 SNEGSKA (reference sequence). Trimming pared 1 base from V and 8 bases from J, leaving 15 bases between. The CDR3 loop spans 15 amino acids. The CDR3 DNA sequence: TGCAGTGCTAGAGTGCTACTGGACAGCTATTCACCCCTCCACTTT. Residues: CSARVLLDSYSPLHF.

This clonotype came up many times. V is TRBV12-3 or TRBV12-4 and J is TRBJ2-1; D is unclear. The V end was cut by 5 bases, the J end by 0 bases, with 11 bases between. This CDR3 comprises 15 residues. CDR3 in amino acids: CASSLSWSSYNEQFF. The CDR3 DNA is TGTGCCAGCAGTCTGAGCTGGAGCTCCTACAATGAGCAGTTCTTC.